This T cell receptor (beta chain) is from a study of early T cells in non-severe SARS-CoV-2 infection. Germline V gives CDR1 DFQATT, CDR2 SNEGSKA (reference sequence). The ends lost 6 bases at V and 0 bases at J; junction bases unmatched: 16. This CDR3 is built from 19 residues. The sample holds many counts of this clonotype. TCRdb analysed the 5' RACE reads with MiXCR anew, one entry per CDR3 protein. The profile shows 55,000 to 70,000 distinct CDR3 sequences, roughly a tenth of them singletons. This chain links TRBV20-1 with TRBJ2-3, with TRBD2 matching over 12 bases. This TCR derives from an adult who was a healthcare worker with PCR-confirmed SARS-CoV-2 infection or an uninfected control (not recorded which). The specimen sequenced was whole blood. The CDR3 sequence is CSATTMRGLAGRSTDTQYF. DNA of the CDR3: TGCAGTGCGACGACAATGAGAGGACTAGCGGGACGGAGCACAGATACGCAGTATTTT.